These 20 T cell receptor beta chains were sequenced from one sample in a study of beta chain features in type 1 diabetes. General study results and limits: Shortening of TCRB CDR3s, moderate but significant, appeared in all four CD4+ subsets of Type 1 diabetes patients.

Antigens for these TCRs are unknown. The study reverse transcribed the entire isolated RNA, so it sequenced expressed TCRB transcripts. Assay used: immunoSEQ multiplex PCR; TCRdb lists only in-frame clones, some missing. The sample includes about 370,000 clones, around 10% of them seen just once. The sample taken for sequencing was central memory CD4+ T cells from blood. Receptors were obtained from a young man with type 1 diabetes.

The chain has TRBV5-4 and TRBJ2-1; 8 nucleotides agree with TRBD2. V was clipped by 4 bases and J by 13 bases; unmatched bases: 22. Germline CDR1 and CDR2: SGHNT and YYREEE (reference sequence). The CDR3 is 17 amino acids. CDR3 sequence reads: CASSHSIGREVGNGQFF. Written as DNA, the CDR3 is TGTGCCAGCAGCCATTCGATAGGGCGGGAGGTCGGCAATGGACAGTTCTTC.

This clone has ten or more counts. The CDR3 spells CASSPAEGPGGGREKLFF. DNA of the CDR3: TGTGCCAGCTCACCCGCAGAGGGGCCGGGTGGAGGGCGTGAAAAACTGTTTTTT. The chain joins TRBV18 to TRBJ1-4; D perhaps matches TRBD1 (5 bases). Looked up from germline, CDR1 is KGHSH and CDR2 is LQKENI. This CDR3 comprises 18 residues. Trimming took 3 bases from V and 7 from J, leaving 24 bases between them.

The chain uses TRBV6-6 and TRBJ1-5; D is perhaps TRBD1 (6 bases). The CDR3 runs 14 residues. Between the trimmed V and J ends, which lost 7 bases and 5 bases, there was a span of 15 bases. The germline V gene encodes CDR1 MNHNY and CDR2 SVGAGI (reference sequence). This chain's CDR3 is CASILQGSDQPQHF. The CDR3, as DNA: TGTGCCAGCATCCTACAGGGATCGGATCAGCCCCAGCATTTT.

In this sample, this clone turned up many times. The chain joins TRBV28 to TRBJ2-5; 7 bases are a match to TRBD1. The CDR3 runs 13 residues. Germline CDR1 reads MDHEN; CDR2 reads SYDVKM. Losses at the gene ends were 10 bases for V and 2 bases for J; bases not matched to a gene: 7. The CDR3 DNA sequence: TGTGCCATTTGGGACAGCCTACAAGAGACCCAGTACTTC. Translation: CAIWDSLQETQYF.

In its sample, this clone was seen many times. The chain recombines TRBV28 with TRBJ2-4; D call uncertain. Trimming left V 5 bases short and J 9 bases short, with 17 bases between. Germline loops: CDR1 MDHEN, CDR2 SYDVKM. This CDR3 is 14 amino acids long. CDR3 bases: TGTGCCAGCAGTCAAAGGGATCCTGGGCGCATTCAGTACTTC. This translates into CASSQRDPGRIQYF.

This clone was seen more than once but under ten times. The chain uses TRBV11-2 and TRBJ2-7, with a possible D match to TRBD2 (6 bases). With 3 bases removed from V and 6 bases from J, the gap between germline ends came to 18 bases. This CDR3 contains 15 residues. The V gene's germline CDR1 is SGHAT and CDR2 FQNNGV. The CDR3 coding sequence is TGTGCCAGCAGCTTCAATAGGCGGGGTCGGGGCGAGCAGTACTTC. Protein product: CASSFNRRGRGEQYF.

This clone has more than one count but fewer than ten. V usage is TRBV6-4 and J usage is TRBJ2-7; D gene unclear. V was cut by 8 bases and J by 7 bases, with 18 bases left in between. There are 13 residues in the CDR3. Looked up from germline, CDR1 is MRHNA and CDR2 is SNTAGT. The CDR3 loop reads CASVSKSLQEQYF. CDR3 bases: TGTGCCAGCGTAAGCAAAAGTCTGCAGGAGCAGTACTTC.

This chain links TRBV6-5 with TRBJ2-7; no definite D call. With 4 bases removed from V and 6 bases from J, the gap between germline ends came to 10 bases. From germline, CDR1 is MNHEY and CDR2 SVGAGI. This CDR3 contains 12 residues. The CDR3 loop is CASSFLVGEQYF. The CDR3 coding sequence is TGTGCCAGCAGTTTCCTCGTTGGCGAGCAGTACTTC.

This clone was observed a few times. The chain links TRBV7-2 to TRBJ2-1; possible D gene TRBD1, 6 bases. This CDR3 is built from 15 residues. Germline V lookup: CDR1 SGHTA, CDR2 FQGNSA. Trimming removed 4 bases from V and 5 bases from J, with 15 bases in between. The CDR3 loop reads CASSSAMDSNNEQFF. The CDR3 nucleotides are TGTGCCAGCAGCTCCGCCATGGACAGCAACAATGAGCAGTTCTTC.

This clone was recorded a few times. V and J are TRBV28 and TRBJ1-2; 8 nucleotides line up with TRBD1. V lost 4 bases and J lost 3; bases outside the gene matches: 10. Germline assignment: CDR1 MDHEN and CDR2 SYDVKM. The CDR3 is 16 amino acids. The CDR3 sequence: CASSSISGGRDYGYTF. The CDR3 DNA sequence: TGTGCCAGCAGTTCCATCTCAGGGGGCAGGGACTATGGCTACACCTTC.

The genes are TRBV7-3 and TRBJ2-5; D gene unclear. Germline CDR1 is SGHTA and CDR2 is FQGTGA. The CDR3 spans 13 residues. Trimming pared 5 bases from V and 5 bases from J, leaving 12 bases between. As DNA, the CDR3 is TGTGCCAGCAGCGCGGCCCCGAGGGAGACCCAGTACTTC. This encodes CASSAAPRETQYF.

This clone was counted a few times. The chain joins TRBV6-1 to TRBJ2-7; 10 bases line up with TRBD1. V was pared by 5 bases and J by 3 bases, with 4 bases of the junction left unmatched. This CDR3 region has 14 residues. Germline V gene lookup returns CDR1 MNHNS and CDR2 SASEGT. CDR3 amino acids: CASSPTGGFYEQYF. CDR3 nucleotides: TGTGCCAGCAGTCCGACAGGGGGCTTCTACGAGCAGTACTTC.

This clone came up a few times. This rearrangement joins TRBV29-1 to TRBJ1-2; no clear D gene. Trimming took 3 bases from V and 5 from J, leaving 10 bases between them. Germline V gene sequence: CDR1 SQVTM, CDR2 ANQGSEA. The CDR3 covers 12 residues. The CDR3 here is CSVEEVGYGYTF. In DNA, the CDR3 is TGCAGCGTTGAGGAGGTGGGTTATGGCTACACCTTC.

This sequence joins TRBV6-6 and TRBJ1-3; no definite D call. This CDR3 comprises 12 residues. Germline CDR1 reads MNHNY; CDR2 reads SVGAGI (reference sequence). V was clipped by 7 bases and J by 4 bases, with 8 bases between them. In DNA form, the CDR3 reads TGTGCCAGCAACAGCAGGGGAAACACCATATATTTT. This encodes CASNSRGNTIYF.

The genes are TRBV5-1 and TRBJ2-7; D possibly matches TRBD1 or TRBD2 (5 bases each). CDR3 length: 15 amino acids. Germline V CDR1 and CDR2: SGHRS, YFSETQ. The V gene lost 0 bases and the J gene lost 2 bases, with 12 bases spanning the gap. The DNA for the CDR3 is TGCGCCAGCAGCTTGGAGGGTTCGGGGCCCTACGAGCAGTACTTC. Translation gives CASSLEGSGPYEQYF.

This clone was counted between two and nine times. This chain links TRBV11-1 with TRBJ2-2; D unresolved. This CDR3 contains 17 residues. Trimming removed 0 bases at V and 3 bases at J, with 14 bases between. Germline V gene data show CDR1 as SGHAT and CDR2 as FQDESV (reference sequence). The CDR3 DNA reads TGTGCCAGCAGCTTAGCGCTACAAATCCACGACACCGGGGAGCTGTTTTTT. Protein sequence: CASSLALQIHDTGELFF.

This clone was counted only a few times. The V call is TRBV6-1, the J call TRBJ2-7; the match to TRBD2 covers 10 bases. The germline V gene has CDR1 MNHNS and CDR2 SASEGT. There are 16 residues in the CDR3. V trimming: 2 bases; J trimming: 3 bases; junction bases outside the gene matches: 7. The CDR3 bases are TGTGCCAGCAGTGAAATGGCTAGCGGGAGTTTCTACGAGCAGTACTTC. Translation gives CASSEMASGSFYEQYF.

This clone was counted a few times. The chain links TRBV27 to TRBJ1-1; D remains unclear. Germline V gene lookup returns CDR1 MNHEY and CDR2 SMNVEV (reference sequence). The CDR3 has 14 residues. Trimming shortened V by 1 base and J by 0 bases, and 6 bases separated the two germline ends. CDR3 sequence: CASSLFGMNTEAFF. CDR3 in DNA: TGTGCCAGCAGTTTATTCGGGATGAACACTGAAGCTTTCTTT.

This clone was observed many times. The chain carries TRBV7-2 and TRBJ2-7, with 10 bases matching TRBD2. This CDR3 is 15 amino acids long. The J segment lost 3 bases and the V segment lost 5 bases, leaving 7 bases of the junction unmatched. Germline CDR1 and CDR2: SGHTA and FQGNSA. The CDR3 sequence: CASSRQREGRYEQYF. As DNA, the CDR3 is TGTGCCAGCAGCCGCCAGCGGGAGGGCCGCTACGAGCAGTACTTC.

In this sample, this clone turned up many times. The gene calls are TRBV10-3 and TRBJ2-1; D remains ambiguous. Looked up from germline, CDR1 is ENHRY and CDR2 is SYGVKD. The CDR3 spans 16 residues. The ends were cut back, 6 bases at V and 5 bases at J, with 20 bases in the middle. CDR3 coding DNA: TGTGCCATCAGCTCCGGAGAGAAGCGTCCCCACAATGAGCAGTTCTTC. It translates to CAISSGEKRPHNEQFF.